This T cell receptor beta chain was profiled in a study of blood T cell repertoires in COVID-19. Study context: There were acute and convalescent COVID-19 samples, and they came from the United States, Italy and Spain.

The assay was immunoSEQ multiplex PCR, and TCRdb's table has in-frame clones only and misses some. The data show 290,000 or so clones, approximately 90% seen once. The study recruited people aged about 18 to 95 years across around 23 US areas. Clinical histories supplied by participants themselves formed the basis of cohort assignment. CDR1 SEHNR and CDR2 FQNEAQ come from the germline V gene (reference sequence). The CDR3 consists of 14 residues. V was clipped by 6 bases and J by 1 base; unmatched bases: 4. V usage is TRBV7-9 and J usage is TRBJ1-1, with TRBD1 matching over 8 bases. Material: PBMCs or T cells enriched from blood (not recorded which). This TCR came from a woman under 40 who had recovered from COVID-19. CDR3 DNA: TGTGCCAGCAGGCGGACAGGGCAGAACACTGAAGCTTTCTTT. Translation gives CASRRTGQNTEAFF. Looking up the rest from reference TRBV7-9 and TRBJ1-1 gives the full variable domain: DTGVSQNPRHKITKRGQNVTFRCDPISEHNRLYWYRQTLGQGPEFLTYFQNEAQLEKSRLLSDRFSAERPKGSFSTLEIQRTEQGDSAMYLCASRRTGQNTEAFFGQGTRLTVV.